Below are 30 T cell receptor beta chains sequenced from a single sample in a study of cytomegalovirus exposure and HLA in healthy donors. The PCR used 60 Vbeta and 13 Jbeta primers. Using immunoSEQ multiplex PCR, the repertoire was profiled, and TCRdb retains in-frame clones only, with some absent. The sample shows about 170,000 clones, 76% of them seen only once. The source material was PBMCs. The receptors come from a female donor in good health and CMV-seronegative.

This chain uses TRBV2 with TRBJ2-3; possibly TRBD1 for D (5 bases). The length of the CDR3 is 13 residues. V was cut by 0 bases and J by 5 bases, with 6 bases left in between. In germline, CDR1 is SNHLY, CDR2 FYNNEI. CDR3 loop: CASSEARVDTQYF. CDR3 coding DNA: TGTGCCAGCAGTGAAGCCAGGGTAGATACGCAGTATTTT.

The genes are TRBV5-6 and TRBJ1-1, with TRBD1 as a possible D gene (5 bases). This CDR3 is 17 amino acids long. The V end was cut by 4 bases, the J end by 0 bases, with 19 bases between. CDR1 and CDR2 (germline): SGHDT, YYEEEE. In DNA, the CDR3 is TGTGCCAGCAGCGAGCGGCCGGGACTTATAATGAACACTGAAGCTTTCTTT. Translated: CASSERPGLIMNTEAFF.

J is TRBJ1-5 and V is TRBV7-2; maybe TRBD1 (6 bases). V was pared by 5 bases and J by 0 bases, with 14 bases between. This CDR3 spans 16 amino acids. Germline CDR1 is SGHTA and CDR2 is FQGNSA. CDR3 sequence: CASSLGAGNSNQPQHF. Written as DNA, the CDR3 is TGTGCCAGCAGCCTGGGGGCAGGGAATAGCAATCAGCCCCAGCATTTT.

The V gene is TRBV7-2, the J gene TRBJ2-1; TRBD2 might be the D (6 bases). The V and J ends lost 3 bases and 7 bases respectively, with 10 bases between them. The CDR3 totals 13 residues. Germline V gene sequence: CDR1 SGHTA, CDR2 FQGNSA. CDR3 protein: CASSLGGRNEQFF. For the CDR3, the DNA is TGTGCCAGCAGCTTGGGAGGACGGAATGAGCAGTTCTTC.

This clone was recorded only once. The chain has TRBV7-3 and TRBJ1-3; 11 nucleotides match TRBD1. This CDR3 is built from 19 residues. J was trimmed by 0 bases and V by 7 bases; bases with no gene match: 14. Looked up from germline, CDR1 is SGHTA and CDR2 is FQGTGA. The CDR3 DNA sequence: TGTGCCAGCAAGTACGGGGGACAGGGGGTAAACCTCTCTGGAAACACCATATATTTT. Translation gives CASKYGGQGVNLSGNTIYF. Full variable domain (remainder filled in from reference TRBV7-3 and TRBJ1-3): GAGVSQTPSNKVTEKGKYVELRCDPISGHTALYWYRQSLGQGPEFLIYFQGTGAADDSGLPNDRFFAVRPEGSVSTLKIQRTERGDSAVYLCASKYGGQGVNLSGNTIYFGEGSWLTVV.

The chain combines TRBV7-9 with TRBJ2-5; D gene unclear. The end of the DNA is better explained by TRBJ2-7, so the J call may be wrong. CDR3 length: 13 residues. Germline V gene sequence: CDR1 SEHNR, CDR2 FQNEAQ (reference sequence). The CDR3 region is CASSTDTSYEQYF. CDR3 DNA: TGTGCCAGCAGCACCGACACATCCTACGAGCAGTACTTC.

The rearrangement links TRBV19 to TRBJ1-1; 11 bases are a match to TRBD1. Germline V gene lookup returns CDR1 LNHDA and CDR2 SQIVND (reference sequence). J gave up 5 bases and V 7 bases, and 6 bases lay outside the gene matches. This CDR3 is built from 14 residues. CDR3 loop: CASKPGQGGTEAFF. The CDR3, as DNA: TGTGCCAGTAAACCGGGACAGGGGGGAACTGAAGCTTTCTTT.

The V and J genes are TRBV4-3 and TRBJ2-5; D is ambiguous. This CDR3 comprises 13 residues. V lost 4 bases to trimming and J lost 3 bases, with 9 bases between them. Looked up from germline, CDR1 is LGHNA and CDR2 is YSLEER. The CDR3 nucleotides are TGCGCCAGCAGCCCCCCGGGTGAAGAGACCCAGTACTTC. Its translation: CASSPPGEETQYF.

This clone appeared a single time. The chain joins TRBV7-2 to TRBJ2-5; 9 nucleotides agree with TRBD2. Germline V gives CDR1 SGHTA, CDR2 FQGNSA. With 5 bases clipped from V and 7 bases from J, the junction kept 11 bases outside the gene matches. The CDR3 is 15 residues long. CDR3 residues: CASSRRTSVSVTQYF. The CDR3, as DNA: TGTGCCAGCAGCCGCCGGACTAGCGTAAGCGTGACCCAGTACTTC.

The chain combines TRBV12-5 with TRBJ1-5; 7 nucleotides match TRBD1. The CDR3 is 14 amino acids. Trimming took 7 bases from V and 4 from J; bases not matched to a gene: 7. Germline V gene data show CDR1 as LGHNT and CDR2 as FRNRAP. Here the CDR3 DNA reads TGTGCTAGTGAGATGGCAGGGGGTAATCAGCCCCAGCATTTT. It specifies CASEMAGGNQPQHF.

The chain employs TRBV6-6 and TRBJ1-2; tentatively, D is TRBD1 (5 bases). The CDR3 covers 13 residues. The germline V and J ends were trimmed by 8 bases and 3 bases, with 13 bases remaining between them. CDR1 is MNHNY and CDR2 is SVGAGI in the germline V gene (reference sequence). The CDR3 sequence is CASSRALDYGYTF. CDR3 DNA sequence: TGTGCCAGCTCCAGGGCCCTTGACTATGGCTACACCTTC.

The rearrangement links TRBV19 to TRBJ1-2, with TRBD1 identical over 7 bases. The CDR3 is 14 residues long. Per the germline V gene, CDR1 is LNHDA and CDR2 is SQIVND (reference sequence). The ends lost 10 bases at V and 4 bases at J; junction bases unmatched: 12. CDR3 amino acids: CATKWDSASYGYTF. The CDR3 coding sequence is TGTGCCACTAAGTGGGACAGCGCGAGCTATGGCTACACCTTC.

The chain links TRBV5-4 to TRBJ2-2, with 7 nucleotides matching TRBD2. Germline values: CDR1 SGHNT, CDR2 YYREEE (reference sequence). This CDR3 is built from 18 residues. The V segment lost 2 bases and the J segment 1 base; nucleotides outside the gene matches: 11. This CDR3 is CASSFPLWAGENTGELFF. DNA of the CDR3: TGTGCCAGCAGCTTCCCCCTTTGGGCGGGGGAGAACACCGGGGAGCTGTTTTTT.

Comments on this clone: A read error may produce the germline difference seen at one junction end. V gene TRBV6-5 combines with J gene TRBJ2-4, with TRBD1 identical over 11 bases. CDR3 size: 15 residues. CDR1 MNHEY and CDR2 SVGAGI come from the germline V gene. DNA for the CDR3: TGTGCCAGCAGTTACGCGGGACAGGGGGTTAACAGTCAGTACTTC. It codes for CASSYAGQGVNSQYF.

The rearrangement links TRBV6-5 to TRBJ2-1, with a possible D match to TRBD2 (7 bases). The CDR3 has 15 amino acids. With 2 bases removed from V and 10 bases from J, the gap between germline ends came to 18 bases. Germline lookup yields CDR1 MNHEY and CDR2 SVGAGI. CDR3 amino acids: CASSYQGPLGGEQFF. The CDR3 region has the DNA TGTGCCAGCAGTTACCAGGGGCCGCTGGGAGGGGAGCAGTTCTTC.

The V call is TRBV6-4, the J call TRBJ2-3; maybe TRBD1 (8 bases). V was clipped by 6 bases and J by 3 bases, with 16 bases between them. The CDR3 totals 15 residues. Germline V CDR1 and CDR2: MRHNA, SNTAGT. CDR3 nucleotide sequence: TGTGCCAGCAGCGAAACAGGGGGAGGGACAGATACGCAGTATTTT. Amino acid sequence: CASSETGGGTDTQYF.

This clone was detected only a few times. The chain has TRBV6-6 and TRBJ1-2; a possible D gene is TRBD1 (5 bases). Germline assignment: CDR1 MNHNY and CDR2 SVGAGI (reference sequence). The CDR3 totals 11 residues. The germline V and J ends were trimmed by 2 bases and 8 bases, with 6 bases remaining between them. The CDR3 nucleotides read TGTGCCAGCAGTTACGGGGGGGGCTACACCTTC. Protein sequence: CASSYGGGYTF.

The rearrangement links TRBV9 to TRBJ1-1; 9 nucleotides match TRBD1. CDR1 is SGDLS and CDR2 is YYNGEE in the germline V gene. This CDR3 is built from 17 residues. V gave up 6 bases and J gave up 2 bases; unmatched junction bases: 14. The CDR3 loop is CASNASSRQGDNTEAFF. CDR3 coding DNA: TGTGCCAGCAACGCCTCCTCAAGACAGGGGGATAACACTGAAGCTTTCTTT.

The CDR3, as DNA: TGTGCCAGCTCACCTCCAGGGGCTGCAGATACGCAGTATTTT. Translated: CASSPPGAADTQYF. This chain connects TRBV18 to TRBJ2-3; the D gene is possibly TRBD1 (6 bases). The V gene's germline CDR1 is KGHSH and CDR2 LQKENI. The V end was cut by 3 bases, the J end by 4 bases, with 11 bases between. This CDR3 region has 14 residues.

This chain connects TRBV11-3 to TRBJ2-3; 11 bases align to TRBD2. The CDR3 contains 17 residues. The trim removed 1 base at V and 0 bases at J, leaving 3 bases unmatched. Germline V gives CDR1 SGHNT, CDR2 YENEEA. CDR3 in DNA: TGTGCCAGCAGCTTAGGCGCTAGCGGGAGGAGCACAGATACGCAGTATTTT. Amino acid sequence: CASSLGASGRSTDTQYF.

V is TRBV5-1 and J is TRBJ2-2; TRBD2 might be the D (7 bases). The V end lost 4 bases, the J end lost 4 bases, and 14 bases lay between the germline ends. The germline V gene encodes CDR1 SGHRS and CDR2 YFSETQ. The CDR3 has 15 residues. The CDR3 coding sequence is TGCGCCAGCAGCCGGGGGGCCGCGGGCACCGGGGAGCTGTTTTTT. Residues: CASSRGAAGTGELFF.

The chain couples TRBV19 to TRBJ2-2; 9 bases align to TRBD1. The CDR3 contains 18 residues. J lost 0 bases, V lost 7 bases, and 12 bases had no gene match. CDR1 is LNHDA, CDR2 SQIVND, per germline (reference sequence). The CDR3 nucleotides read TGTGCCAGTAATCCTTCCGCCGGGACAGGGACGAACACCGGGGAGCTGTTTTTT. Amino acids: CASNPSAGTGTNTGELFF.

This chain connects TRBV10-3 to TRBJ2-2, with D possibly TRBD1 on 6 matching bases. Trimming shortened V by 7 bases and J by 3 bases, and 18 bases separated the two germline ends. Germline assignment: CDR1 ENHRY and CDR2 SYGVKD. The CDR3 sequence is 16 residues long. The CDR3 nucleotides read TGTGCCATCAAGGTTTTGCAGGGGTCCGACACCGGGGAGCTGTTTTTT. It specifies CAIKVLQGSDTGELFF.

As DNA, the CDR3 is TGTGCCAGCAGCCCGACTAGCGGGAGTGTCAATGAGCAGTTCTTC. It codes for CASSPTSGSVNEQFF. This chain links TRBV7-9 with TRBJ2-1; TRBD2 aligns across 12 bases. The germline V gene encodes CDR1 SEHNR and CDR2 FQNEAQ (reference sequence). V lost 5 bases to trimming and J lost 6 bases; unmatched junction nucleotides: 5. The CDR3 is 15 amino acids.

V is TRBV12-1 and J is TRBJ2-1; the table's D call, TRBD2, has no DNA check behind it. TRBV12-1 counts as a pseudogene. CDR3 length: 18 amino acids. The CDR3 DNA reads TGTGCCAGCAGCTTTCGGACTAGCGGAAATACTACCTACAATGAGCAGTTCTTC. It specifies CASSFRTSGNTTYNEQFF.

The J gene is TRBJ2-1, the V gene TRBV7-9; maybe TRBD2 (5 bases). Germline V gene data show CDR1 as SEHNR and CDR2 as FQNEAQ (reference sequence). Deletions cut 1 base from V and 10 bases from J, with 17 bases between. This CDR3 is 15 amino acids long. The CDR3 here is CASSLGAQPSGEQFF. CDR3 nucleotides: TGTGCCAGCAGCTTAGGGGCACAGCCATCGGGGGAGCAGTTCTTC.

In this sample, this clone is medium-sized (0.01 to 0.1%). V and J are TRBV11-2 and TRBJ2-5; possibly TRBD2 for D (7 bases). Trimming removed 1 base at V and 5 bases at J, with 23 bases between. CDR1 SGHAT and CDR2 FQNNGV come from the germline V gene. The CDR3 covers 18 residues. CDR3 coding DNA: TGTGCCAGCAGCTTAGCTCCCTCGGGGGGCTGGGAGTATGAGACCCAGTACTTC. It is translated as CASSLAPSGGWEYETQYF.

To note about this clone: One junction end disagrees with the germline gene, perhaps due to a read error. The chain links TRBV27 to TRBJ1-2; 7 nucleotides match TRBD1. The germline V gene has CDR1 MNHEY and CDR2 SMNVEV (reference sequence). The CDR3 sequence is 13 residues long. CDR3 nucleotide sequence: TGTGCCAGCAGTTTCGGGACAGCCTTCTACCTCCACTTC. This encodes CASSFGTAFYLHF.

The chain joins TRBV10-2 to TRBJ2-3, with D unclear. V lost 8 bases and J 0 bases, leaving 12 bases between the germline ends. Germline V lookup: CDR1 WSHSY, CDR2 SAAADI. CDR3 length: 14 amino acids. CDR3 residues: CASSDFASTDTQYF. The CDR3 DNA sequence: TGCGCCAGCTCCGACTTCGCTAGCACAGATACGCAGTATTTT.

J is TRBJ2-1 and V is TRBV12-2; the table's D call, TRBD2, has no DNA check behind it. TRBV12-2 is a pseudogene. This CDR3 is built from 17 residues. In DNA form, the CDR3 reads TGTGCAAGTCGCTTCCCTTCCGGGACTAGCGTAGAGGATGAGCAGTTCTTC. Translation: CASRFPSGTSVEDEQFF.